This T cell receptor (beta chain) originates from a study of cytomegalovirus exposure and HLA in healthy donors. Study findings and constraints: It was likely that a cluster of highly shared sequence variants was a sequencing artifact. It was 150 to 200 TCR beta chains that were listed as cytomegalovirus-associated. Rarity held for most TCR sequences, but there were some public TCRs that occurred in many donors. A later analysis reportedly identified an Asian-associated ancestry cluster as carrying fewer N-insertions than the roughly 600-donor mean.

Primers for the PCR totalled 60 Vbeta and 13 Jbeta. Sequencing used immunoSEQ multiplex PCR; TCRdb keeps in-frame clones, though not all of them. The sample consists of about 200,000 clones, about 82% of them appearing once. This clone was seen only a few times. The antigen remains unidentified. Other DNA sequences of this sample code for an identical CDR3. Looked up from germline, CDR1 is LGHNA and CDR2 is YNFKEQ. This CDR3 is 16 amino acids long. Trimming cost V 4 bases and J 0 bases; bases outside gene matches: 6. The sample comprised PBMCs. The sequence was obtained from a young man in good health and CMV-seronegative. The chain is built from TRBV4-2 and TRBJ1-3; 7 positions match TRBD1. For the CDR3, the DNA is TGTGCCAGCAGCCCCTTGACAGGGTCCTCTGGAAACACCATATATTTT. This gives the protein CASSPLTGSSGNTIYF.